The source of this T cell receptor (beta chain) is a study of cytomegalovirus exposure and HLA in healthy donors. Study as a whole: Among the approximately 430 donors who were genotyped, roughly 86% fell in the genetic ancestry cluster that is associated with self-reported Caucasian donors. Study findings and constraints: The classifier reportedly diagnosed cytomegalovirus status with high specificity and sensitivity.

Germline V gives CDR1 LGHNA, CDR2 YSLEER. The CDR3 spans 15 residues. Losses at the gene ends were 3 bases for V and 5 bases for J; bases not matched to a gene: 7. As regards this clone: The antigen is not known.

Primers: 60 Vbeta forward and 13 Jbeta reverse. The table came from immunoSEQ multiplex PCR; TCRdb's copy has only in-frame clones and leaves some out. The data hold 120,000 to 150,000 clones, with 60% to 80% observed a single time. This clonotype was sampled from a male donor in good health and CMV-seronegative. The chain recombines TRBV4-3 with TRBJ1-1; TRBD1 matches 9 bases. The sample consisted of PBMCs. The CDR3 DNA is TGCGCCAGCAGCCAGGCCGGGACAGGGAGAACTGAAGCTTTCTTT. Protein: CASSQAGTGRTEAFF.